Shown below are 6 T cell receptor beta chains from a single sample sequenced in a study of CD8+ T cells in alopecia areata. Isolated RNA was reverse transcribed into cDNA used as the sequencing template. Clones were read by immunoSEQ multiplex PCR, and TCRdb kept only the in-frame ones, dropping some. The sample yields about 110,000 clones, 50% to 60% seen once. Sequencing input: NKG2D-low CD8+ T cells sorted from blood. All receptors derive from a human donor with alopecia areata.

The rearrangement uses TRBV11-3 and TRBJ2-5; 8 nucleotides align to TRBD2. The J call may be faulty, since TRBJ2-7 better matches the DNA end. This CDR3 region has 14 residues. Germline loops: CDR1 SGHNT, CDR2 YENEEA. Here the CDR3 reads CASSIPGLAYEQYF. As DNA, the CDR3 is TGTGCCAGCAGTATTCCGGGACTAGCCTACGAGCAGTACTTC.

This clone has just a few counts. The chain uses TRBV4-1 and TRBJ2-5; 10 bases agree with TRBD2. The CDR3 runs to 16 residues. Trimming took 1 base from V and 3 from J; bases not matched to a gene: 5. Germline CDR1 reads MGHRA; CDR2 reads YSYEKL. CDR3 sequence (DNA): TGCGCCAGCAGCCAAGTTGTGCTAGCGGGAGAAGAGACCCAGTACTTC. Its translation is CASSQVVLAGEETQYF.

Written as DNA, the CDR3 is TGTGCCAGCAGCTTACTAGCGGGAGGCTCCTACAATGAGCAGTTCTTC. It encodes CASSLLAGGSYNEQFF. The chain joins TRBV7-8 to TRBJ2-1; TRBD2 aligns across 11 bases. Germline assignment: CDR1 SGHVS and CDR2 FQNEAQ. The CDR3 runs to 16 residues. The junction had 0 bases not matched to a gene; V was cut back by 2 bases and J by 0 bases.

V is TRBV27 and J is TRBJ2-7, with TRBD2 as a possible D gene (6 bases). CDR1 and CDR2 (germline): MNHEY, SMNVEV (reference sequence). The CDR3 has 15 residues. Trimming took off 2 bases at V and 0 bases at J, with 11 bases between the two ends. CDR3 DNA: TGTGCCAGCAGTTTAGGTTCCGGGAGCTCCTACGAGCAGTACTTC. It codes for CASSLGSGSSYEQYF.

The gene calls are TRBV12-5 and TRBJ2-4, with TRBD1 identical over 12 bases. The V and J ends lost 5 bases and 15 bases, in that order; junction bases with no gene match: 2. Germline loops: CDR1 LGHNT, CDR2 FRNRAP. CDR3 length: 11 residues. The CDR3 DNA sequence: TGTGCTAGTGGTCCGGGACAGGGGGCGTACTTC. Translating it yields CASGPGQGAYF.

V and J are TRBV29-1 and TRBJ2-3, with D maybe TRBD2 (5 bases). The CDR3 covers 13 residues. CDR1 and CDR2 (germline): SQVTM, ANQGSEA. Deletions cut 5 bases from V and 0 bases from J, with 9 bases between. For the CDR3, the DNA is TGCAGCGTTTTACGGGGAAGCACAGATACGCAGTATTTT. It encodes CSVLRGSTDTQYF.